Below, 2 T cell receptor beta chains from the same sample are listed, as sequenced in a study of T cell repertoires in cytomegalovirus infection. MiXCR was run by TCRdb on the reads, yielding one entry per CDR3 protein. The sample lists about 530,000 distinct CDR3 sequences, 26% occurring once. Sequencing was carried out using PBMCs. The source is a human donor in good health (CMV status not recorded). Some clones in this sample may be carry-over from other donors' samples.

This clonotype has a handful of counts. This chain connects TRBV6-1 to TRBJ2-5; 9 positions match TRBD2. With V trimmed by 8 bases and J by 4 bases, 8 bases remained unmatched. The length of the CDR3 is 14 residues. Germline V gene sequence: CDR1 MNHNS, CDR2 SASEGT. The DNA of the CDR3 is TGTGCCAGCTTGCGGGGGGGGGCGGGAGAGACCCAGTACTTC. As protein: CASLRGGAGETQYF.

This clonotype was counted many times. This chain connects TRBV7-9 to TRBJ2-1; D is unresolved. Germline assignment: CDR1 SEHNR and CDR2 FQNEAQ (reference sequence). The CDR3 contains 14 residues. V shed 5 bases and J shed 3 bases, with 11 bases lying between them. The CDR3 protein is CASSQNNNYNEQFF. As DNA, the CDR3 is TGTGCCAGCAGCCAAAACAACAACTACAATGAGCAGTTCTTC.